Here is one T cell receptor (beta chain) with its context. No antigen is known for it. Exclusion criteria comprised uncontrolled infection, other autoimmune disease, pregnancy or lactation. Germline lookup yields CDR1 KGHSH and CDR2 LQKENI. This CDR3 is built from 15 residues. J gave up 2 bases and V 3 bases, and 5 bases lay outside the gene matches. This specimen comes from a study of T cells in Graves' hyperthyroidism and ophthalmopathy. Regarding the study as a whole: Most thyroid clonotypes expanded above 0.001 were also detected in blood.

The TCR beta CDR3 regions underwent amplification using RNA transcripts as the source. First-round RT-PCR targeting the TCR CDR3 was performed with the HTBI primer set. TCRdb independently ran MiXCR on the multiplex PCR reads; one entry per CDR3 protein. The sample lists approximately 420,000 distinct CDR3 sequences, about 15% seen once, with around a third in the top ten. This sequence was found in a woman aged 25 to 39 with Graves' hyperthyroidism. Specimen: blood. The chain couples TRBV18 to TRBJ2-5; 8 bases fit TRBD1. CDR3 sequence reads: CASSPRTGKQETQYF. Written as DNA, the CDR3 is TGTGCCAGCTCACCCCGGACAGGGAAACAAGAGACCCAGTACTTC.